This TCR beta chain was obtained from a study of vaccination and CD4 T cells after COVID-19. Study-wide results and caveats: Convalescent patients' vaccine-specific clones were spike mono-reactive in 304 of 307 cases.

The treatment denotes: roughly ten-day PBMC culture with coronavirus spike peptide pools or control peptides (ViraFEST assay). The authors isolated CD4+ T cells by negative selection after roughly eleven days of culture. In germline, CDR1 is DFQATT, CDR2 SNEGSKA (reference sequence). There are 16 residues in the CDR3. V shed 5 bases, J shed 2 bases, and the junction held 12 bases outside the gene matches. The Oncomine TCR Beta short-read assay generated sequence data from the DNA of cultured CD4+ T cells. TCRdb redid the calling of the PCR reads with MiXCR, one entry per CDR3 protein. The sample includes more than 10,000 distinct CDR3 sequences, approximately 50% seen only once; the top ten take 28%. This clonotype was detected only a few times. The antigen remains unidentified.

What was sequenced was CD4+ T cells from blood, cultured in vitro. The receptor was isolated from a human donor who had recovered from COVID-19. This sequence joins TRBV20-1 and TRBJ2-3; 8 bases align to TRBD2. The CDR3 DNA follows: TGCAGTGCTCAGAGTCCCGGGAGGGCCGACACAGATACGCAGTATTTT. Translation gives CSAQSPGRADTDTQYF.